This T cell receptor beta chain was obtained from a study of cytomegalovirus exposure and HLA in healthy donors. CDR1 is SGHAT and CDR2 is FQNNGV in the germline V gene. The CDR3 totals 12 residues. Notes on this clone: A read error may produce the germline difference seen at one junction end.

Using immunoSEQ multiplex PCR, the repertoire was profiled, and TCRdb retains in-frame clones only, with some absent. The table records roughly 270,000 clones, more than 75% of them present only once. The receptor was isolated from a woman aged 18-29 years in good health and CMV-seronegative. The specimen was PBMCs. The chain is built from TRBV11-2 and TRBJ1-2; maybe TRBD1 (5 bases). The CDR3: CASSLQVTGHHF. For the CDR3, the DNA is TGTGCCAGCAGCTTACAGGTCACAGGCCACCACTTC. Drawing the rest from reference TRBV11-2 and TRBJ1-2, the complete variable domain is EAGVAQSPRYKIIEKRQSVAFWCNPISGHATLYWYQQILGQGPKLLIQFQNNGVVDDSQLPKDRFSAERLKGVDSTLKIQPAKLEDSAVYLCASSLQVTGHHFGSGTRLTVV.